This T cell receptor (beta chain) was documented in a study of shared clonotypes between healthy human individuals. The table came from immunoSEQ multiplex PCR; TCRdb's copy has only in-frame clones and leaves some out. The table has about 2.1 million clones, 93% seen once; the top ten hold more than 1.5%. This clone has more than one count but fewer than ten. Selected positively for CCR7 and CD45RO-negative, naive CD8 cells excluded terminally differentiated effector memory CD45RA+ cells. Those who donated were healthy HIV-negative adults, with no recent acute infections or vaccinations reported. V lost 7 bases to trimming and J lost 1 base, with 4 bases between them. The CDR3 consists of 11 residues. Germline CDR1 is LGHNT and CDR2 is FRNRAP.

The sequenced sample consisted of naive CD8+ T cells from PBMCs. The TCR comes from a man between 18 and 35 years old in good health. Some clones in this sample may be carry-over from other donors' samples. The gene calls are TRBV12-5 and TRBJ1-1; D is unclear. Here the CDR3 reads CASVQNTEAFF. Written as DNA, the CDR3 is TGTGCTAGTGTCCAGAACACTGAAGCTTTCTTT.